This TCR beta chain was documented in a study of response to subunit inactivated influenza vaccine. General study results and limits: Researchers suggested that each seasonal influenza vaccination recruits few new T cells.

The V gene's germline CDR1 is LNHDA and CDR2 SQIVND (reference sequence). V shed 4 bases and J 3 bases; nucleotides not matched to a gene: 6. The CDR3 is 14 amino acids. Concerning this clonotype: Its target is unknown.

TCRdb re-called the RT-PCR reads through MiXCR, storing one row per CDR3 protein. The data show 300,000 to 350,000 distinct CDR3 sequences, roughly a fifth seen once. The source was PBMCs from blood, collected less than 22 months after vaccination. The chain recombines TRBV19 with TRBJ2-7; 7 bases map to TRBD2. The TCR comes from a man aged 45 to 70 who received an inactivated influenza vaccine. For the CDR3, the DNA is TGTGCCAGTAGTACAAGCGGGGCTAACTACGAGCAGTACTTC. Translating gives CASSTSGANYEQYF.